This TCR beta chain was obtained from a study of CD8+CD57+ T cells in acquired aplastic anemia. Study overall: An average of around 3.5 ug of DNA was obtained from sorted CD4+ and CD8+ cells.

Patients included in sequencing had previously demonstrated CD8+CD57+ cell expansion by flow cytometry. Patient blood was sampled before any therapy had been received. The V segment lost 6 bases and the J segment 7 bases; nucleotides outside the gene matches: 6. The CDR3 spans 13 residues. The germline gives CDR1 SGHTA, CDR2 FQGNSA. Genomic DNA served as template for TCR beta VDJ and CDR3 profiling. TCRdb processed the reads anew with MiXCR; each CDR3 protein has one entry. The table shows some 120,000 distinct CDR3 sequences, with about two fifths occurring only once. In its sample, this clonotype was seen many times.

This rearrangement joins TRBV7-2 to TRBJ2-4; the match to TRBD1 covers 7 bases. This TCR was sampled from a human donor with aplastic anemia. The sequenced material came from sorted CD4+, CD8+, or CD8+CD57+ T cells (not recorded which) from PBMCs. The CDR3 protein is CASRPGTENIQYF. In nucleotides, the CDR3 is TGTGCCAGCAGGCCCGGGACAGAGAACATTCAGTACTTC. Complete variable domain (other parts from reference TRBV7-2 and TRBJ2-4): GAGVSQSPSNKVTEKGKDVELRCDPISGHTALYWYRQSLGQGLEFLIYFQGNSAPDKSGLPSDRFSAERTGGSVSTLTIQRTQQEDSAVYLCASRPGTENIQYFGAGTRLSVL.